This record looks at one T cell receptor (beta chain) sequence and its context. Assignment of participants to cohorts was predicated upon participant-reported clinical history. V was clipped by 4 bases and J by 3 bases; unmatched bases: 13. Germline V gene lookup returns CDR1 MGHRA and CDR2 YSYEKL. The CDR3 runs 19 residues. Per the study methods: Reference gene primer amplification gave nucleated cell count estimates. The data were produced by immunoSEQ multiplex PCR, yet TCRdb's version contains in-frame clones alone and is incomplete. The V and J calls and clone size were taken over from that table, and D and trimming were inferred from the DNA. This repertoire shows more than 200,000 clones, more than 85% found once; its top ten account for approximately 1.7%. These data originate in a study of blood T cell repertoires in COVID-19. Across the whole study: Specimens from acute and convalescent COVID-19 originated in the United States, Italy and Spain.

The chain links TRBV4-1 to TRBJ2-2; 11 bases agree with TRBD2. The sequence came from a woman between 45 and 60 years old who had recovered from COVID-19. Material: PBMCs or T cells enriched from blood (not recorded which). The CDR3 reads CASSPSPLAGVVHTGELFF. DNA of the CDR3: TGCGCCAGCAGCCCCTCCCCACTAGCGGGAGTAGTACACACCGGGGAGCTGTTTTTT.